One and the same sample provided the 21 T cell receptor beta chains below, sequenced in a study of beta chain features in type 1 diabetes. Investigators reverse transcribed all isolated RNA, so they sequenced expressed TCRB transcripts. Using immunoSEQ multiplex PCR, the repertoire was profiled, and TCRdb retains in-frame clones only, with some absent. This table has under 800,000 clones, around 15% appearing once. Specimen: naive CD4+ T cells from blood. These receptors all come from a man aged 18 to 30 in good health.

The gene calls are TRBV9 and TRBJ2-5, with D hard to call. With 0 bases removed from V and 3 bases from J, the gap between germline ends came to 12 bases. The CDR3 runs 15 residues. Per germline, CDR1 SGDLS and CDR2 YYNGEE. CDR3 DNA sequence: TGTGCCAGCAGCGTAGCTGGGAACGAAAAAGAGACCCAGTACTTC. This encodes CASSVAGNEKETQYF. Together with reference TRBV9 and TRBJ2-5, the CDR3 gives the full variable domain: DSGVTQTPKHLITATGQRVTLRCSPRSGDLSVYWYQQSLDQGLQFLIQYYNGEERAKGNILERFSAQQFPDLHSELNLSSLELGDSALYFCASSVAGNEKETQYFGPGTRLLVL.

The genes are TRBV7-2 and TRBJ1-3, with D possibly matching TRBD1 (5 bases). This CDR3 is built from 16 residues. V lost 1 base to trimming and J lost 0 bases, with 10 bases between them. Germline V gene lookup returns CDR1 SGHTA and CDR2 FQGNSA. This CDR3 reads CASSLGPGASGNTIYF. The CDR3 bases are TGTGCCAGCAGCTTAGGTCCTGGGGCCTCTGGAAACACCATATATTTT.

The chain links TRBV18 to TRBJ2-5, with a possible D match to TRBD1 (5 bases). Judging by the DNA end, TRBJ2-7 fits better; the J call may be wrong. The length of the CDR3 is 17 residues. The germline gives CDR1 KGHSH, CDR2 LQKENI. Written as DNA, the CDR3 is TGTGCCAGCTCACCACCTTGGCCCAGGGAAAGGTACTACGAGCAGTACTTC. As protein: CASSPPWPRERYYEQYF.

This clone was seen a handful of times. The chain has TRBV9 and TRBJ1-1; D gene uncertain. The ends were cut back, 0 bases at V and 0 bases at J, with 9 bases in the middle. This CDR3 has 15 amino acids. Per the germline V gene, CDR1 is SGDLS and CDR2 is YYNGEE. Written as DNA, the CDR3 is TGTGCCAGCAGCGTAGATACCGGGCTGAACACTGAAGCTTTCTTT. Its protein product is CASSVDTGLNTEAFF.

This clone was observed a handful of times. This chain connects TRBV4-2 to TRBJ2-1; D is unclear. Trimming removed 0 bases at V and 10 bases at J, with 16 bases between. CDR3 length: 15 residues. Germline assignment: CDR1 LGHNA and CDR2 YNFKEQ. Written as DNA, the CDR3 is TGTGCCAGCAGCCAAGATTTGCCGCCGGCGATGGAGCAGTTCTTC. As protein: CASSQDLPPAMEQFF.

This chain joins TRBV6-1 and TRBJ1-4; no reliable D call. CDR1 MNHNS and CDR2 SASEGT come from the germline V gene. The CDR3 runs to 13 residues. Trimming took off 6 bases at V and 8 bases at J, with 13 bases between the two ends. The CDR3 region is CASSSRRGEKLFF. In nucleotides, the CDR3 is TGTGCCAGCAGCTCTCGGCGCGGGGAAAAACTGTTTTTT.

The rearrangement uses TRBV5-1 and TRBJ2-6; tentative D call: TRBD2 (5 bases). V was trimmed by 4 bases and J by 4 bases, leaving 15 bases between them. Germline CDR1 SGHRS, CDR2 YFSETQ. The CDR3 is 16 amino acids. The CDR3 nucleotides are TGCGCCAGCAGCCAGGACTCGCCTGGCGGGGCCAACGTCCTGACTTTC. Translating gives CASSQDSPGGANVLTF.

The V call is TRBV19, the J call TRBJ1-1, with D tentatively TRBD1 (5 bases). Trimming removed 5 bases from V and 2 bases from J, with 9 bases in between. Per germline, CDR1 LNHDA and CDR2 SQIVND (reference sequence). This CDR3 region has 13 residues. CDR3 DNA: TGTGCCAGTAGTGGACACATAAACACTGAAGCTTTCTTT. Translation gives CASSGHINTEAFF.

This rearrangement joins TRBV6-4 to TRBJ2-1; 8 positions match TRBD1. With V trimmed by 4 bases and J by 6 bases, 8 bases remained unmatched. The length of the CDR3 is 15 residues. The V gene's germline CDR1 is MRHNA and CDR2 SNTAGT. CDR3 amino acids: CASSAQDRAGNEQFF. Here the CDR3 DNA reads TGTGCCAGCAGTGCCCAGGACAGGGCCGGCAATGAGCAGTTCTTC.

The CDR3 region is CASRLTGAYEQYF. The DNA of the CDR3 is TGTGCCAGCAGGCTGACAGGGGCCTACGAGCAGTACTTC. The chain has TRBV6-5 and TRBJ2-7; 8 bases agree with TRBD1. V was pared by 6 bases and J by 2 bases, with 3 bases of the junction left unmatched. The CDR3 spans 13 residues. CDR1 is MNHEY, CDR2 SVGAGI, per germline.

This chain links TRBV9 with TRBJ2-3; 12 bases fit TRBD2. Germline CDR1 SGDLS, CDR2 YYNGEE. The CDR3 sequence is 16 residues long. With V trimmed by 2 bases and J by 0 bases, 1 base remained unmatched. The CDR3: CASSVLAGGSTDTQYF. CDR3 DNA: TGTGCCAGCAGCGTCCTAGCGGGAGGGAGCACAGATACGCAGTATTTT.

This clone occurred many times. The sample carries other DNA sequences with the same CDR3. The genes are TRBV12-5 and TRBJ2-3; D not certain. The germline gives CDR1 LGHNT, CDR2 FRNRAP. The V gene lost 1 base and the J gene lost 4 bases, with 0 bases spanning the gap. This CDR3 is built from 11 residues. CDR3 residues: CASGLADTQYF. CDR3 DNA: TGTGCTAGTGGTTTGGCAGATACGCAGTATTTT.

Here the CDR3 DNA reads TGTGCCAGCAGCCCTCGGACAGGGGGAGTTTTTGAGACCCAGTACTTC. This translates into CASSPRTGGVFETQYF. This chain connects TRBV7-3 to TRBJ2-5; 10 bases line up with TRBD1. From germline, CDR1 is SGHTA and CDR2 FQGTGA. This CDR3 is built from 16 residues. Losses at the gene ends were 5 bases for V and 5 bases for J; bases not matched to a gene: 11.

This clone came up a few times. The genes are TRBV25-1 and TRBJ1-3; D is unresolved. Germline V CDR1 and CDR2: MGHDK, SYGVNS. The V end lost 5 bases, the J end lost 9 bases, and 17 bases lay between the germline ends. This CDR3 comprises 14 residues. The CDR3 spells CASSPQEQVSTIYF. Written as DNA, the CDR3 is TGTGCCAGCAGTCCCCAGGAGCAGGTCAGCACCATATATTTT.

This clone was seen a handful of times. The rearrangement links TRBV6-6 to TRBJ1-2; maybe TRBD1 (6 bases). This CDR3 is built from 12 residues. The germline V gene has CDR1 MNHNY and CDR2 SVGAGI (reference sequence). V dropped 4 bases and J dropped 4 bases, with 7 bases sitting between them. CDR3 sequence: CASSSDSYGYTF. CDR3 bases: TGTGCCAGCAGTTCGGACAGCTATGGCTACACCTTC.

The chain couples TRBV4-2 to TRBJ2-2; D perhaps matches TRBD1 (5 bases). The germline V gene has CDR1 LGHNA and CDR2 YNFKEQ. The V gene lost 0 bases and the J gene lost 1 base, with 9 bases spanning the gap. The CDR3 totals 16 residues. The CDR3 DNA follows: TGTGCCAGCAGCCAAGAGAAGGGGCGGAACACCGGGGAGCTGTTTTTT. Amino acid sequence: CASSQEKGRNTGELFF.

The chain couples TRBV29-1 to TRBJ2-1; 10 nucleotides line up with TRBD1. This CDR3 contains 14 residues. J lost 4 bases, V lost 4 bases, and 4 bases had no gene match. Germline loops: CDR1 SQVTM, CDR2 ANQGSEA. The CDR3 loop reads CSVVRDRGYNEQFF. CDR3 coding DNA: TGCAGCGTTGTTCGGGACAGGGGTTACAATGAGCAGTTCTTC.

As concerns this clone: At the DNA level, this CDR3 is encoded by other sequences in the same sample as well. CDR3 coding DNA: TGCGCCAGCAGCCAAGTGGGAGCAGATACGCAGTATTTT. Translation: CASSQVGADTQYF. This chain links TRBV4-3 with TRBJ2-3, with TRBD2 as a possible D gene (5 bases). CDR3 length: 13 residues. V lost 1 base to trimming and J lost 4 bases, with 6 bases between them. Germline assignment: CDR1 LGHNA and CDR2 YSLEER.

This clone was observed a handful of times. J is TRBJ2-7 and V is TRBV21-1. TRBV21-1 is a pseudogene segment. The CDR3 loop spans 15 amino acids. The CDR3 coding sequence is TGTGCCAGCAGCAATGGGGACGGAGCAAGTAACGAGCAGTACTTC. The encoded protein is CASSNGDGASNEQYF.

This clone was seen a handful of times. The chain joins TRBV7-3 to TRBJ1-2, with D maybe TRBD1 (6 bases). Trimming removed 5 bases from V and 4 bases from J, with 14 bases in between. The CDR3 is 14 residues long. Germline V CDR1 and CDR2: SGHTA, FQGTGA. This chain's CDR3 is CASSLGQTSYGYTF. The DNA for the CDR3 is TGTGCCAGCAGCCTAGGACAGACATCCTATGGCTACACCTTC.

This clone was detected a few times. Other nucleotide sequences in the sample specify the same CDR3. The DNA of the CDR3 is TGTGCCAGCTCACCGCCTCCGAACACTGAAGCTTTCTTT. Translating gives CASSPPPNTEAFF. The chain joins TRBV18 to TRBJ1-1, with D unclear. The CDR3 loop spans 13 amino acids. The germline CDR1 and CDR2 sequences are KGHSH and LQKENI. Trimming cost V 3 bases and J 1 base, with 6 bases left between them. Supplemented by reference TRBV18 and TRBJ1-1, the full variable domain reads NAGVMQNPRHLVRRRGQEARLRCSPMKGHSHVYWYRQLPEEGLKFMVYLQKENIIDESGMPKERFSAEFPKEGPSILRIQQVVRGDSAAYFCASSPPPNTEAFFGQGTRLTVV.